The clone carrying this T cell receptor beta chain was counted a few times. These data belong to a study of spatial heterogeneity in lung cancer. Study context: Sequence detection consistently recorded a greater number of beta-chain than alpha-chain sequences. On average, each unique TCR and UMI combination appeared more than ten times in raw reads.

The time point was: sample taken at primary tumor resection. TCR cDNA molecules were tagged individually, and each one carried a unique molecular identifier. TCRdb analysed the 5' RACE reads with MiXCR anew, one entry per CDR3 protein. The data hold about 6,100 distinct CDR3 sequences, with 7.8% observed a single time. This CDR3 spans 13 amino acids. V was pared by 0 bases and J by 7 bases, with 9 bases between. Germline V gene sequence: CDR1 LGHNA, CDR2 YNFKEQ. The receptor was derived from a female donor with early-stage non-small cell lung cancer. The sequencing here drew on normal lung tissue next to the tumor, taken at surgery. The chain combines TRBV4-2 with TRBJ1-1; D is perhaps TRBD1 (5 bases). The CDR3 bases are TGTGCCAGCAGCCAAGATTCAGACAGTGAAGCTTTCTTT. Translation gives CASSQDSDSEAFF.